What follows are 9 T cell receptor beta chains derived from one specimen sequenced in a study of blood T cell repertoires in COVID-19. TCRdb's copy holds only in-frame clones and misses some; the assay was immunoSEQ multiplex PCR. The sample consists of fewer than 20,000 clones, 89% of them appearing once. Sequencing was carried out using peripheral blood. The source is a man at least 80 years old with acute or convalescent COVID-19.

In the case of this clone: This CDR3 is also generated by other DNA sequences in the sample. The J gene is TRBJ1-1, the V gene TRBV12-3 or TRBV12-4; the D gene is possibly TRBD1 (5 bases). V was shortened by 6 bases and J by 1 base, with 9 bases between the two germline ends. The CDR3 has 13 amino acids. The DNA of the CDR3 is TGTGCCAGCAGCTTCACAGGGAACACTGAAGCTTTCTTT. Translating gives CASSFTGNTEAFF.

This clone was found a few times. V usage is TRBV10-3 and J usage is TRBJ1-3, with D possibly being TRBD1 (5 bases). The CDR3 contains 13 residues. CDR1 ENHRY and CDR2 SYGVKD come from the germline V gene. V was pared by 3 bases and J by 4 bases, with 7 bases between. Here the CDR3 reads CAISDNRGNTIYF. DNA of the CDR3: TGTGCCATCAGTGACAACAGGGGAAACACCATATATTTT.

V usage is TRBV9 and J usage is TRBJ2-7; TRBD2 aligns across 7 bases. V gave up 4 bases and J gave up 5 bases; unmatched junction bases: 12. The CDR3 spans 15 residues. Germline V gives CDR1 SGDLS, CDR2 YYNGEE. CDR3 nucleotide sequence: TGTGCCAGCAGCCCCGCCTCAACTAGCGTAGACGAGCAGTACTTC. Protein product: CASSPASTSVDEQYF.

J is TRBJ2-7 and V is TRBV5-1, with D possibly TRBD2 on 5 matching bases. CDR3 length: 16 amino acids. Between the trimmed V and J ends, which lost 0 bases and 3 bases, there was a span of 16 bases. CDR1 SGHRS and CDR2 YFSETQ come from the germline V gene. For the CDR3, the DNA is TGCGCCAGCAGCTTGGCCCAGCCCGGAGAGGGCTACGAGCAGTACTTC. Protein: CASSLAQPGEGYEQYF.

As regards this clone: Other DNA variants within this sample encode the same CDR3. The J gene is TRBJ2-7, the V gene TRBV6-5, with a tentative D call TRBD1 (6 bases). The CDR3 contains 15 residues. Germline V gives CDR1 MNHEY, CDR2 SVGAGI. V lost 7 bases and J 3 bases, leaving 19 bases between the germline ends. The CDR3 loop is CASTRTGLSHYEQYF. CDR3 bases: TGTGCCAGCACCCGAACAGGGTTGTCCCACTACGAGCAGTACTTC.

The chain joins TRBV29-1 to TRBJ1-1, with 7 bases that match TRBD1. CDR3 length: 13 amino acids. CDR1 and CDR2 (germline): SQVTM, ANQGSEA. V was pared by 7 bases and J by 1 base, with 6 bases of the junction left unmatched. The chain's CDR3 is CSGSGQTNTEAFF. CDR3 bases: TGCAGCGGGTCGGGACAGACGAACACTGAAGCTTTCTTT.

CDR3 residues: CASSLSGRAAGNTIYF. In nucleotides, the CDR3 is TGTGCCAGCAGCTTGAGCGGCCGCGCGGCTGGAAACACCATATATTTT. The rearrangement uses TRBV7-9 and TRBJ1-3; D is ambiguous. The CDR3 has 16 amino acids. CDR1 SEHNR and CDR2 FQNEAQ come from the germline V gene (reference sequence). The V gene lost 3 bases and the J gene lost 2 bases, with 14 bases spanning the gap.

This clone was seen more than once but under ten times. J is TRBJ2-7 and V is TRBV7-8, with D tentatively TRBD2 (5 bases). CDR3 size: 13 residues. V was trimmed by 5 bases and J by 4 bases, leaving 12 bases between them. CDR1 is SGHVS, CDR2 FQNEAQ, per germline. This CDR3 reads CASSPPGYYEQYF. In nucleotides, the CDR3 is TGTGCCAGCAGCCCCCCGGGATATTACGAGCAGTACTTC.

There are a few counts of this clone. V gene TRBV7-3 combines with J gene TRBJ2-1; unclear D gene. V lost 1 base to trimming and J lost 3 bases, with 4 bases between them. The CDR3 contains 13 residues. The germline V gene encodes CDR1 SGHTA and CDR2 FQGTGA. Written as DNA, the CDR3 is TGTGCCAGCAGCTTAAATAGCTACAATGAGCAGTTCTTC. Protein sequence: CASSLNSYNEQFF.